This TCR beta chain was sequenced in a study of blood T cell repertoires in COVID-19. Authors' data handling: How many nucleated cells were present was estimated from reference gene primer amplification. Data came from immunoSEQ multiplex PCR; TCRdb stores just in-frame clones and leaves some out. D and trimming come from the DNA, and the V and J calls and clone size come from that table. Of roughly 280,000 clones listed, roughly nine tenths are singletons. V was clipped by 4 bases and J by 3 bases, with 12 bases between them. CDR1 and CDR2 from the germline V gene are SGHRS and YFSETQ. This CDR3 contains 14 residues.

The chain joins TRBV5-1 to TRBJ2-3; D possibly corresponds to TRBD2 (6 bases). The sample taken for sequencing was peripheral blood. This sequence originates from a woman aged 45 to 65 who had recovered from COVID-19. The CDR3 DNA reads TGCGCCAGCAGCGCGACTAGTCGTACAGATACGCAGTATTTT. It yields the protein CASSATSRTDTQYF. Together with reference TRBV5-1 and TRBJ2-3, the CDR3 gives the full variable domain: KAGVTQTPRYLIKTRGQQVTLSCSPISGHRSVSWYQQTPGQGLQFLFEYFSETQRNKGNFPGRFSGRQFSNSRSEMNVSTLELGDSALYLCASSATSRTDTQYFGPGTRLTVL.